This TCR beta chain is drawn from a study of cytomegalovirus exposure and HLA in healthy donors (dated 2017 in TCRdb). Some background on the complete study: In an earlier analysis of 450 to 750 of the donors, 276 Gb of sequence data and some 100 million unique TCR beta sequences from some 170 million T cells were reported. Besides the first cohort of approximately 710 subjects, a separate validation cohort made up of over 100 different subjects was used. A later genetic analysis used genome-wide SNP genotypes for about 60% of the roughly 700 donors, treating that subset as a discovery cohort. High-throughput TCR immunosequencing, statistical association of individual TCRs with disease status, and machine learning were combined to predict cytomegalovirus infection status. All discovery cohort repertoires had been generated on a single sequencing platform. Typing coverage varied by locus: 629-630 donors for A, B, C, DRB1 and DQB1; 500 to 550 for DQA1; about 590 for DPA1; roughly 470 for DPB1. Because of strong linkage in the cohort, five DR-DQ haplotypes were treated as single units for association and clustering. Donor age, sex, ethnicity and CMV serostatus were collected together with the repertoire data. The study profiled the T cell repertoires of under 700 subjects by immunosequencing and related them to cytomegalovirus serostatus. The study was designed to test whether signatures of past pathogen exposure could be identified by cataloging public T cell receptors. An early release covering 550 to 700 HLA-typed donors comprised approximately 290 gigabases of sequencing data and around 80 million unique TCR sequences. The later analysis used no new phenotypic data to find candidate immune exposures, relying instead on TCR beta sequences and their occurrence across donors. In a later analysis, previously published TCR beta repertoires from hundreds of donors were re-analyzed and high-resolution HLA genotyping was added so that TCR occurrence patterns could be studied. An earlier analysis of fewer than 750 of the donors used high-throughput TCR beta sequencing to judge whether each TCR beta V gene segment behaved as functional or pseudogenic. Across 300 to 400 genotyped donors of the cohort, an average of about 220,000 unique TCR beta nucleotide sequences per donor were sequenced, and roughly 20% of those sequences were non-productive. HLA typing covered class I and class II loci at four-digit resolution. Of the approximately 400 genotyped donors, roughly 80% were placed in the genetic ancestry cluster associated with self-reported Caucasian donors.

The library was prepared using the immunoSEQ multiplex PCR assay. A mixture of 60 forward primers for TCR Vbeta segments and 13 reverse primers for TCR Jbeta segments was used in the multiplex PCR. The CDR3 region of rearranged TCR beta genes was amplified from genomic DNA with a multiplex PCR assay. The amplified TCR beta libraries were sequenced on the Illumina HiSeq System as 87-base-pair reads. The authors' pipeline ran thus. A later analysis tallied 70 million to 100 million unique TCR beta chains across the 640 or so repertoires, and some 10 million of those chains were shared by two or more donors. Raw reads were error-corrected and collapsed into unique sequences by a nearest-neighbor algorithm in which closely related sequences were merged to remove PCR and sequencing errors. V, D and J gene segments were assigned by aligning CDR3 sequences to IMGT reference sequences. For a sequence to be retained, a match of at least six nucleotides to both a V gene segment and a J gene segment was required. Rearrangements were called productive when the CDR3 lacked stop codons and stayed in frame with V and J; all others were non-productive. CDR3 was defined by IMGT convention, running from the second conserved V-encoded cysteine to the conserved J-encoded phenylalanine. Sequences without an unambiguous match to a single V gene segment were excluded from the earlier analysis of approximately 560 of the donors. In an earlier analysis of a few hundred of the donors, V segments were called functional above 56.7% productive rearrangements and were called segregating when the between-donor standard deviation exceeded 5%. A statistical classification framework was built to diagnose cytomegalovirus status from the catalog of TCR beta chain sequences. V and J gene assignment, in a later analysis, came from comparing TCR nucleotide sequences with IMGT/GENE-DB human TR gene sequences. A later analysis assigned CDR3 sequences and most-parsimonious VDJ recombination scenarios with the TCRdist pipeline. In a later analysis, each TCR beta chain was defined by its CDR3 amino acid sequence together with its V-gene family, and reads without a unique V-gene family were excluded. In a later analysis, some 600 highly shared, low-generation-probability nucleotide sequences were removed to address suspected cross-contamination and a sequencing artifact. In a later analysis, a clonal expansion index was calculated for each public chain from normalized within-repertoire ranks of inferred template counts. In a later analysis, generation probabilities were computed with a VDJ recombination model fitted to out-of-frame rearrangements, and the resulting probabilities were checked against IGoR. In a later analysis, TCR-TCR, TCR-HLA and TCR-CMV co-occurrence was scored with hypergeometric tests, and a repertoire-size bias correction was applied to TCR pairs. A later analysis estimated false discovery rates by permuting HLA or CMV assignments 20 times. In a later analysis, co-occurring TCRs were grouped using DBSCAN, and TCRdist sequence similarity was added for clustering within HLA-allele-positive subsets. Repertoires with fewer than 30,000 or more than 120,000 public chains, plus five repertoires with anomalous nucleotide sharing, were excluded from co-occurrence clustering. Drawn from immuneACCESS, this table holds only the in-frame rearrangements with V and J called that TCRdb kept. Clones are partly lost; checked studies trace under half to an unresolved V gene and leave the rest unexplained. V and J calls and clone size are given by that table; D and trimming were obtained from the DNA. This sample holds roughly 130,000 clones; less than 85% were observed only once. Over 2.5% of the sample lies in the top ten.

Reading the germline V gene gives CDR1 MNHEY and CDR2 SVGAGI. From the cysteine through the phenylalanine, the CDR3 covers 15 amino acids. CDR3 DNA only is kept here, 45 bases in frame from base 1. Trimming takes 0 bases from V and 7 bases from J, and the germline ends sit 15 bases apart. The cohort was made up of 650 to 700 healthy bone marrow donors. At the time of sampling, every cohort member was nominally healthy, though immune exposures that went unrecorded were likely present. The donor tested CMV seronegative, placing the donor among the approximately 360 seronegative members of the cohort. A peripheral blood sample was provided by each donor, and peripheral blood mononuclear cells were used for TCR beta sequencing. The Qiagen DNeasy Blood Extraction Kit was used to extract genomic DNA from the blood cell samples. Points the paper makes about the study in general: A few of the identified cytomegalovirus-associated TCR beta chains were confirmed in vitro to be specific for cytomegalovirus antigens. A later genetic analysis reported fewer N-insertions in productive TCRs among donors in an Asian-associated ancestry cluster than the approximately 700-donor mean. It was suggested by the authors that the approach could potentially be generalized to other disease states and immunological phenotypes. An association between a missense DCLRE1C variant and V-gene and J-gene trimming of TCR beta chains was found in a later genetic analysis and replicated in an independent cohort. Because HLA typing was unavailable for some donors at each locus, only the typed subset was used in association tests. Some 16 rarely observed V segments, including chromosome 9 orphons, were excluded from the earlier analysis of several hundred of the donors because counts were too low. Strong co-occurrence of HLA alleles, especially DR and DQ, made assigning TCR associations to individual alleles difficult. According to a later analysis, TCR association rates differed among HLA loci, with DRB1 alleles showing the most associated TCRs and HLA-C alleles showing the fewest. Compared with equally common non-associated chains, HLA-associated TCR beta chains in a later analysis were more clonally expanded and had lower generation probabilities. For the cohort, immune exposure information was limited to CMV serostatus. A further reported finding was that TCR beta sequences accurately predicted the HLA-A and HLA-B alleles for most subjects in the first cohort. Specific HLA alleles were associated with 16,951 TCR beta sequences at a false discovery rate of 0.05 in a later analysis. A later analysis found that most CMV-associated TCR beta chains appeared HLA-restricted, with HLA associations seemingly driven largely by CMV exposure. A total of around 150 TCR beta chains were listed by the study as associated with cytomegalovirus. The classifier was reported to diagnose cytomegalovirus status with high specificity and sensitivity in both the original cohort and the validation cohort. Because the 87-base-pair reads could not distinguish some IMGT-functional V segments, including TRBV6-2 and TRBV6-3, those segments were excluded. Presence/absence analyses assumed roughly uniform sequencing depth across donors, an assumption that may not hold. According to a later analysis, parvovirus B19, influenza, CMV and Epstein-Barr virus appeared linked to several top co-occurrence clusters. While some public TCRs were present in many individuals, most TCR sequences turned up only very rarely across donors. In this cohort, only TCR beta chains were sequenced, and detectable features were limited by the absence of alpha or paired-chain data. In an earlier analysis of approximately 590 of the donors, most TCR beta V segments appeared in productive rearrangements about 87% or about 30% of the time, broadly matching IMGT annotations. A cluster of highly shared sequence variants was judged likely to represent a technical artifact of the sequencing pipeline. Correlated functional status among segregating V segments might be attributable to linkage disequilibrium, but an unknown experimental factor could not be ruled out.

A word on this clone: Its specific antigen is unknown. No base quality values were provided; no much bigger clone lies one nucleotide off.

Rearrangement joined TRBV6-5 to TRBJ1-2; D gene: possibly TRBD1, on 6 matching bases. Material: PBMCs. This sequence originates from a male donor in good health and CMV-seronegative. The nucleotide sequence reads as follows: TGTGCCAGCAGTTACTCGAGCAGGGGAGTAGTTGGCTACACCTTC. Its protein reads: CASSYSSRGVVGYTF.